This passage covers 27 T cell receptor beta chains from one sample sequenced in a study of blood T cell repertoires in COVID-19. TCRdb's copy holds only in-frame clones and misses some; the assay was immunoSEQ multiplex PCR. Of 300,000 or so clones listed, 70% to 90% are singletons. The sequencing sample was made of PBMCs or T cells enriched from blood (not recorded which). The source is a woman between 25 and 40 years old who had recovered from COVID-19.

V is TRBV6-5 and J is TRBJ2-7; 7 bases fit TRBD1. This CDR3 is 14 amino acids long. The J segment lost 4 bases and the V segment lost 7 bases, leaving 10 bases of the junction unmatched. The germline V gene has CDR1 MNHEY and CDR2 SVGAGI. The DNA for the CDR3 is TGTGCCAGCACCCCCGGCAGGGGGATGTACGAGCAGTACTTC. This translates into CASTPGRGMYEQYF.

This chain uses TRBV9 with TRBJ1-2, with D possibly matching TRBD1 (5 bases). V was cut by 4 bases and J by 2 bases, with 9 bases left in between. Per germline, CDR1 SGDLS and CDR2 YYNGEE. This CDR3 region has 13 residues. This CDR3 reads CASSKDKNYGYTF. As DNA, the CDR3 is TGTGCCAGCAGCAAGGACAAGAACTATGGCTACACCTTC.

The CDR3 loop reads CASRNRGLTDTQYF. The CDR3 nucleotides are TGTGCCAGCAGAAACAGGGGGCTCACAGATACGCAGTATTTT. The chain uses TRBV6-5 and TRBJ2-3, with 9 bases that match TRBD1. The junction had 3 bases not matched to a gene; V was cut back by 6 bases and J by 2 bases. CDR1 and CDR2 (germline): MNHEY, SVGAGI. The CDR3 spans 14 residues.

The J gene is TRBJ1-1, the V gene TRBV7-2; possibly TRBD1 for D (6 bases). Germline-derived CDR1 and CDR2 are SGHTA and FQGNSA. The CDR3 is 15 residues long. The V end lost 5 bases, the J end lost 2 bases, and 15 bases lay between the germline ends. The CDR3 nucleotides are TGTGCCAGCAGCAAGAGGACAGAAGACAACACTGAAGCTTTCTTT. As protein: CASSKRTEDNTEAFF.

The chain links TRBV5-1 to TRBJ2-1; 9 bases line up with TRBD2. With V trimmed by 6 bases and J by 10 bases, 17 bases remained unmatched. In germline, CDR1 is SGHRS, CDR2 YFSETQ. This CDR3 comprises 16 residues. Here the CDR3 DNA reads TGCGCCAGCAACCGTCTCGTAATAGCGGGGGTCAACGAGCAGTTCTTC. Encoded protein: CASNRLVIAGVNEQFF.

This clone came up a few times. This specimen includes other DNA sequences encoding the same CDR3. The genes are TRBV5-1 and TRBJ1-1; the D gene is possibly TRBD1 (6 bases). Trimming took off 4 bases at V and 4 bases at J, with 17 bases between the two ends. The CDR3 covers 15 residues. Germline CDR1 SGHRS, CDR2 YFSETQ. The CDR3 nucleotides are TGCGCCAGCAGCCCGGGGCAGGGGAGTGGCACTGAAGCTTTCTTT. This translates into CASSPGQGSGTEAFF.

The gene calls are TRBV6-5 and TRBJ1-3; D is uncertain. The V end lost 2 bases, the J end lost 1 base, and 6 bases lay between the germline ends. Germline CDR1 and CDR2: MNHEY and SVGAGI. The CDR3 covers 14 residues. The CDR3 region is CASSYVGSGNTIYF. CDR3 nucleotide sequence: TGTGCCAGCAGTTACGTCGGGTCTGGAAACACCATATATTTT.

In DNA form, the CDR3 reads TGTGCCAGCAGCTCATCCGGGACAGGGGGTTGGTACACTGAAGCTTTCTTT. Translated: CASSSSGTGGWYTEAFF. V usage is TRBV7-3 and J usage is TRBJ1-1; TRBD1 matches at 11 bases. J lost 3 bases, V lost 4 bases, and 10 bases had no gene match. The CDR3 spans 17 residues. Per germline, CDR1 SGHTA and CDR2 FQGTGA.

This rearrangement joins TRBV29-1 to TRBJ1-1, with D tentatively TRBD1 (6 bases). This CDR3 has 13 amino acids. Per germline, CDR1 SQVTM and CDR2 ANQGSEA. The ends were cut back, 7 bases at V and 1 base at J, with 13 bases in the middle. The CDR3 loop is CSALQGGNTEAFF. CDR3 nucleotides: TGCAGCGCCTTACAGGGCGGGAACACTGAAGCTTTCTTT.

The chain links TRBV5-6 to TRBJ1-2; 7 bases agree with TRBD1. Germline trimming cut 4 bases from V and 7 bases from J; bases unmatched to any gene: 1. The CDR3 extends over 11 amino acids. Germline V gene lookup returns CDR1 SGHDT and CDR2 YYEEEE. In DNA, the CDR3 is TGTGCCAGCAGCAACAGGGGTGGCTACACCTTC. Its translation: CASSNRGGYTF.

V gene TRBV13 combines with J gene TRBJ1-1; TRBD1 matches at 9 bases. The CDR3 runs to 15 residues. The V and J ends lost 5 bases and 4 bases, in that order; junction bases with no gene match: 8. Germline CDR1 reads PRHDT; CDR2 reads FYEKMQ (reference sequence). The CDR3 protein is CASSPGDRVSTEAFF. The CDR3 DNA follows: TGTGCCAGCAGCCCCGGGGACAGGGTGAGCACTGAAGCTTTCTTT.

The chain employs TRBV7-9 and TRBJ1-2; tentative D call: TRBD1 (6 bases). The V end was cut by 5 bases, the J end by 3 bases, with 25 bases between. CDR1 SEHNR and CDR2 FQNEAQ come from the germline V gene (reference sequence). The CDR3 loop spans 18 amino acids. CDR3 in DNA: TGTGCCAGCAGCCCCGCTACGGGGGGCGGGTTATTGGACTATGGCTACACCTTC. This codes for CASSPATGGGLLDYGYTF.

CDR3 sequence (DNA): TGTGCCAGCTCACCACTCGGGCAGGGTGGTCGGCGGAGCGAGCAGTACTTC. Translating it yields CASSPLGQGGRRSEQYF. The chain recombines TRBV18 with TRBJ2-7; D is possibly TRBD1 (5 bases). CDR3 length: 17 residues. The V end was cut by 1 base, the J end by 6 bases, with 22 bases between. Germline CDR1 reads KGHSH; CDR2 reads LQKENI.

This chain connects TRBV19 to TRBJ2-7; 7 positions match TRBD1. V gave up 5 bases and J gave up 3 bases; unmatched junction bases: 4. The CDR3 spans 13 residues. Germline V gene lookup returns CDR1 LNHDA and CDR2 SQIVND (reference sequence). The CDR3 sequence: CASSSDRSYEQYF. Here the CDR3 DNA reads TGTGCCAGTAGTTCGGACAGGAGCTACGAGCAGTACTTC.

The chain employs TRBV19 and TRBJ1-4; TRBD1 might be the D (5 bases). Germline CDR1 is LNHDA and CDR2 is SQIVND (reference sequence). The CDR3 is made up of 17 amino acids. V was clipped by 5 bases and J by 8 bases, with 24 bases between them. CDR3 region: CASSSPGDSHQGEKLFF. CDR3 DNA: TGTGCCAGTAGTTCGCCCGGGGACTCTCATCAAGGGGAAAAACTGTTTTTT.

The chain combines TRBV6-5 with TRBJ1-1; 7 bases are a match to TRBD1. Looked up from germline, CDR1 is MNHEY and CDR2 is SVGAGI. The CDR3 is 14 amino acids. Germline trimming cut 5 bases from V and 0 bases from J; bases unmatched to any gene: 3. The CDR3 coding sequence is TGTGCCAGCAGTAGTGGACAGGTGAACACTGAAGCTTTCTTT. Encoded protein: CASSSGQVNTEAFF.

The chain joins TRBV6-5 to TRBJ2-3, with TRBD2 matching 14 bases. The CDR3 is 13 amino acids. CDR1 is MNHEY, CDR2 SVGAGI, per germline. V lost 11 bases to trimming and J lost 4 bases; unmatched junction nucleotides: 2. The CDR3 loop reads CAGGLAGADTQYF. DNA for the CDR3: TGTGCCGGGGGACTAGCGGGGGCAGATACGCAGTATTTT.

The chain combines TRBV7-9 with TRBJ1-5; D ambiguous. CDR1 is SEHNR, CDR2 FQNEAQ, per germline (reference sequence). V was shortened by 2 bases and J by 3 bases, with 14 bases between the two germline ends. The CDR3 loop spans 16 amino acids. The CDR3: CASSLLVDGINQPQHF. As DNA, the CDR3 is TGTGCCAGCAGCTTATTGGTAGACGGGATCAATCAGCCCCAGCATTTT.

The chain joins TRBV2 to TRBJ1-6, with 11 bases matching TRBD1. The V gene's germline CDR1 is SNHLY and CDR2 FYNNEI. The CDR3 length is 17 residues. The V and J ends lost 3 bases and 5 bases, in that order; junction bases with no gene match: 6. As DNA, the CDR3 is TGTGCCAGCAGTGAGGACAGGGGGCGCAGGAATAATTCACCCCTCCACTTT. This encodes CASSEDRGRRNNSPLHF.

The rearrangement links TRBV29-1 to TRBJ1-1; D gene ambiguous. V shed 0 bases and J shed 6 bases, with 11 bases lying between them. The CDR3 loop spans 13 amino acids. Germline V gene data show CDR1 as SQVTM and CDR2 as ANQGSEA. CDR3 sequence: CSVEEGGGAEAFF. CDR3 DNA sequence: TGCAGCGTTGAAGAAGGAGGAGGTGCTGAAGCTTTCTTT. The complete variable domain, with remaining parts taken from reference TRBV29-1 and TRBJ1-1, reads SAVISQKPSRDICQRGTSLTIQCQVDSQVTMMFWYRQQPGQSLTLIATANQGSEATYESGFVIDKFPISRPNLTFSTLTVSNMSPEDSSIYLCSVEEGGGAEAFFGQGTRLTVV.

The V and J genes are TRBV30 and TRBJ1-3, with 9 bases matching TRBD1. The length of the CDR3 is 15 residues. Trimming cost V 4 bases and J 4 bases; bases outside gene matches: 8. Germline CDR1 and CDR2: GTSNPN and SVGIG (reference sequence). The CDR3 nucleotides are TGTGCCTGGAAACCGGACAGGGGCTACGGAAACACCATATATTTT. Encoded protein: CAWKPDRGYGNTIYF.

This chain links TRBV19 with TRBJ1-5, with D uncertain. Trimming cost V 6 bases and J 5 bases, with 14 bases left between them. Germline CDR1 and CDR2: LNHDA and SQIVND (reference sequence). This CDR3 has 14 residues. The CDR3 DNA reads TGTGCCAGTAGCATTCCCTGGCGGGATCAGCCCCAGCATTTT. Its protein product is CASSIPWRDQPQHF.

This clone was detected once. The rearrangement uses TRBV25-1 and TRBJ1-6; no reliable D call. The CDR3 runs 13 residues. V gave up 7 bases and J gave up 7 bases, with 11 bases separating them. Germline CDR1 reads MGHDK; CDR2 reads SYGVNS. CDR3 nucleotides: TGTGCCAGCACTAGAGGATACAATTCACCCCTCCACTTT. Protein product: CASTRGYNSPLHF.

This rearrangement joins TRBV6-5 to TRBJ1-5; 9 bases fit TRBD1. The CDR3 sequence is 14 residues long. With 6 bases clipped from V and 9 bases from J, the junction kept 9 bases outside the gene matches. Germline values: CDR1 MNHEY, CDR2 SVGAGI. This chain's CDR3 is CASSVQGAGGPQHF. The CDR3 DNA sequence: TGTGCCAGCAGCGTACAGGGGGCGGGAGGGCCCCAGCATTTT.

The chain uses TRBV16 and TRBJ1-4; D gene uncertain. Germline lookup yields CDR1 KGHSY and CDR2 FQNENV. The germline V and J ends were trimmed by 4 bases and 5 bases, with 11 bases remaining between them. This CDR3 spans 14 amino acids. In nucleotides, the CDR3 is TGTGCCAGCAGCCTGGTCAGAAAGAATGAAAAACTGTTTTTT. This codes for CASSLVRKNEKLFF.

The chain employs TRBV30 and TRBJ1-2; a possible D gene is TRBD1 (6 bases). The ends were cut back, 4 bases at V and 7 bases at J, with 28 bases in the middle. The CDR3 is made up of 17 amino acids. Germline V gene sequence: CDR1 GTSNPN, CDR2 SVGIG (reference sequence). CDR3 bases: TGTGCCTGGAAGGCCCGGGACACAGCTTCGCGTAAAGGTGGCTACACCTTC. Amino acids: CAWKARDTASRKGGYTF.

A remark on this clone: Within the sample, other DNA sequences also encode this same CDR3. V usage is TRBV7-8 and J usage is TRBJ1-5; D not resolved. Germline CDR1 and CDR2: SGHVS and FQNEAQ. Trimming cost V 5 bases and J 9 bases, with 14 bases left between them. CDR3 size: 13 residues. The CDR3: CASSPRLAGPQHF. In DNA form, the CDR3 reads TGTGCCAGCAGCCCGAGGCTCGCCGGGCCCCAGCATTTT.